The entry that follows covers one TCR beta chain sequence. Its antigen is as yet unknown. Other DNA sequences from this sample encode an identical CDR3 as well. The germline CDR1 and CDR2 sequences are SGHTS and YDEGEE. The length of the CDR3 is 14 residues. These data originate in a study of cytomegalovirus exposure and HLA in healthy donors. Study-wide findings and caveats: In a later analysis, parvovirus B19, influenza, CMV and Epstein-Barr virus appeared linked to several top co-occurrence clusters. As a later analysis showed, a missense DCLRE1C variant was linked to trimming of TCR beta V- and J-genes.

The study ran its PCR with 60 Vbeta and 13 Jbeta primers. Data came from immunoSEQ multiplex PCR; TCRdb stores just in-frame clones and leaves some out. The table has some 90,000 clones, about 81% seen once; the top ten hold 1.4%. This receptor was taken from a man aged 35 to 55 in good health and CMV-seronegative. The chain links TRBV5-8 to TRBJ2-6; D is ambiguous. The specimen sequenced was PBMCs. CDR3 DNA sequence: TGTGCTCCCGCCCGGGTATCTGGGGCCAACGTCCTGACTTTC. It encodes CAPARVSGANVLTF.